Below, 2 T cell receptor beta chains from the same sample are listed, as sequenced in a study of CD4 T cells in relation to SARS-CoV-2 and coronaviruses. The unexposed donors gave CD4+ T cells in about 2010-2019, prior to COVID-19. The cells were cultured for less than twelve days before CD4+ T cells were isolated. Their specific antigens are unknown. Generated by immunoSEQ multiplex PCR, the TCRdb table keeps only in-frame clones and is missing some. The sample lists tens of thousands of clones; around 76% were seen once. Sequencing input: CD4+ T cells from PBMCs, cultured in vitro. The receptors stem from a human donor in good health.

This clone was observed a few times. The V call is TRBV5-1, the J call TRBJ2-7, with TRBD2 identical over 12 bases. The CDR3 covers 15 residues. CDR1 and CDR2 (germline): SGHRS, YFSETQ. J was trimmed by 2 bases and V by 2 bases; bases with no gene match: 2. CDR3: CASSLGLAGPYEQYF. CDR3 DNA: TGCGCCAGCAGCTTAGGACTAGCGGGACCCTACGAGCAGTACTTC.

This chain links TRBV3-1 (or the pseudogene TRBV3-2) with TRBJ1-6; 7 nucleotides agree with TRBD1. Germline-derived CDR1 and CDR2 are LGHDT and YNNKEL (reference sequence). With V trimmed by 4 bases and J by 5 bases, 2 bases remained unmatched. CDR3 size: 14 residues. CDR3 DNA sequence: TGTGCCAGCAGCCCGGGACAGAATAATTCACCCCTCCACTTT. This translates into CASSPGQNNSPLHF.